This passage covers 9 T cell receptor beta chains from one sample sequenced in a study of technical replicates of blood from four donors. Here immunoSEQ multiplex PCR was the method, and the copy in TCRdb shows in-frame clones only, minus some. The table has about 84,000 clones, roughly 93% seen once; the top ten hold approximately 0.22%. The sample was T cells isolated from PBMCs. These TCRs come from a human donor in good health.

This rearrangement joins TRBV19 to TRBJ2-1, with D perhaps TRBD2 (5 bases). V dropped 5 bases and J dropped 2 bases, with 13 bases sitting between them. The germline V gene has CDR1 LNHDA and CDR2 SQIVND (reference sequence). There are 15 residues in the CDR3. The CDR3 sequence is CASSPPGVTYNEQFF. The CDR3 DNA reads TGTGCCAGTAGTCCCCCCGGGGTAACCTACAATGAGCAGTTCTTC.

The chain has TRBV19 and TRBJ1-4; 8 bases map to TRBD1. The CDR3 is made up of 14 amino acids. Germline CDR1 LNHDA, CDR2 SQIVND (reference sequence). Trimming at V came to 4 bases and at J to 5 bases, leaving 3 bases not matched to a gene. CDR3 in amino acids: CASSTRQGNEKLFF. For the CDR3, the DNA is TGTGCCAGTAGTACCAGACAGGGGAATGAAAAACTGTTTTTT.

V is TRBV4-1 and J is TRBJ1-2; 8 nucleotides align to TRBD1. The CDR3 is 14 amino acids. The trim removed 2 bases at V and 8 bases at J, leaving 7 bases unmatched. The germline V gene has CDR1 MGHRA and CDR2 YSYEKL. The CDR3 sequence is CASSQPGQGKGYTF. In nucleotides, the CDR3 is TGCGCCAGCAGCCAACCTGGACAGGGCAAAGGCTACACCTTC.

This clone was seen a single time. This rearrangement joins TRBV27 to TRBJ1-1; 7 bases fit TRBD1. V shed 1 base, J shed 5 bases, and the junction held 13 bases outside the gene matches. The germline CDR1 and CDR2 sequences are MNHEY and SMNVEV (reference sequence). This CDR3 is 17 amino acids long. CDR3 region: CASSLLWQGGPVTEAFF. CDR3 nucleotide sequence: TGTGCCAGCAGTTTATTATGGCAGGGGGGACCCGTGACTGAAGCTTTCTTT.

J is TRBJ2-1 and V is TRBV12-5; TRBD1 might be the D (8 bases). Germline V CDR1 and CDR2: LGHNT, FRNRAP. The CDR3 totals 14 residues. The V gene lost 3 bases and the J gene lost 8 bases, with 14 bases spanning the gap. CDR3 sequence: CASGLTGGGHEQFF. The DNA of the CDR3 is TGTGCTAGTGGTTTAACAGGGGGGGGCCATGAGCAGTTCTTC.

This chain connects TRBV28 to TRBJ1-3; a weak D match, TRBD1 (6 bases). This CDR3 has 14 amino acids. Germline CDR1 is MDHEN and CDR2 is SYDVKM. Trimming took 5 bases from V and 5 from J, leaving 13 bases between them. CDR3 region: CASSPVDSRNTIYF. The CDR3 bases are TGTGCCAGCAGTCCAGTGGACAGTCGAAACACCATATATTTT.

DNA of the CDR3: TGTGCCAGCAGCATATCGGGACTAGGGATCAATGAGCAGTTCTTC. It codes for CASSISGLGINEQFF. The rearrangement links TRBV9 to TRBJ2-1; 8 bases align to TRBD2. The CDR3 has 15 amino acids. Germline V gene sequence: CDR1 SGDLS, CDR2 YYNGEE. The ends lost 4 bases at V and 6 bases at J; junction bases unmatched: 9.

This chain joins TRBV4-1 and TRBJ2-7, with 10 bases matching TRBD1. This CDR3 spans 15 amino acids. Germline CDR1 MGHRA, CDR2 YSYEKL. With V trimmed by 1 base and J by 3 bases, 3 bases remained unmatched. CDR3 sequence: CASSQVGQGGYEQYF. CDR3 nucleotides: TGCGCCAGCAGCCAAGTAGGACAGGGGGGCTACGAGCAGTACTTC.

This chain links TRBV5-1 with TRBJ2-7; 7 bases align to TRBD1. CDR1 SGHRS and CDR2 YFSETQ come from the germline V gene. V gave up 7 bases and J gave up 6 bases; unmatched junction bases: 10. The CDR3 sequence is 13 residues long. CDR3 residues: CASCEGARVEQYF. CDR3 nucleotides: TGCGCCAGCTGTGAGGGGGCTCGGGTCGAGCAGTACTTC.